This T cell receptor (beta chain) was captured in a study of blood T cell repertoires in COVID-19. Study as a whole: Samples of COVID-19 (acute and convalescent) were obtained from the United States, Italy and Spain.

A Seattle source enrolled patients during active infection and followed them longitudinally. Sequencing was performed with immunoSEQ multiplex PCR; in TCRdb, only in-frame clones are kept and a portion is missing. The sample has under 250,000 clones; about 94% are singletons. This CDR3 contains 16 residues. CDR1 is LGHDT and CDR2 is YNNKEL in the germline V gene (reference sequence). Trimming removed 0 bases at V and 4 bases at J, with 13 bases between. The clonotype comes from a man in his fifties or sixties with COVID-19, enrolled during active disease. Sequenced input: peripheral blood. The rearrangement uses TRBV3-1 (or the pseudogene TRBV3-2) and TRBJ1-3; TRBD1 is a possible D gene (5 bases). CDR3 protein: CASSQDSGATGNTIYF. Written as DNA, the CDR3 is TGTGCCAGCAGCCAAGATAGCGGGGCTACAGGAAACACCATATATTTT.